The 7 T cell receptor beta chains reported below all come from one sample, sequenced in a study of shared clonotypes between healthy human individuals. Profiled with immunoSEQ multiplex PCR; TCRdb holds only in-frame clones, not every one. The top ten clones hold 0.39% of a sample with millions of clones, approximately 93% of them seen once. Sequenced material: naive CD4+ T cells from PBMCs. Subset defined: CD45RA+ positively selected. These receptors all stem from a man aged 18 to 29 in good health. Some clones in this sample may be carry-over from other donors' samples.

On this clone: Additional DNA sequences in this sample encode the identical CDR3. The chain joins TRBV9 to TRBJ2-7; 8 nucleotides match TRBD1. The CDR3 is 15 residues long. V was pared by 4 bases and J by 0 bases, with 6 bases of the junction left unmatched. Germline assignment: CDR1 SGDLS and CDR2 YYNGEE. CDR3 sequence: CASSTRTGSSYEQYF. CDR3 nucleotide sequence: TGTGCCAGCAGCACGCGGACAGGGAGCTCCTACGAGCAGTACTTC.

This clone showed up just once. The J gene is TRBJ2-1, the V gene TRBV12-5; 11 bases fit TRBD1. The trim removed 3 bases at V and 8 bases at J, leaving 6 bases unmatched. This CDR3 is 15 amino acids long. Germline-derived CDR1 and CDR2 are LGHNT and FRNRAP. CDR3 residues: CASGFWGQGGYEQFF. The DNA for the CDR3 is TGTGCTAGTGGTTTTTGGGGACAGGGGGGGTATGAGCAGTTCTTC.

The chain employs TRBV11-2 and TRBJ2-7; 9 nucleotides align to TRBD2. The germline gives CDR1 SGHAT, CDR2 FQNNGV. V was pared by 5 bases and J by 5 bases, with 13 bases of the junction left unmatched. The CDR3 has 16 amino acids. CDR3 in amino acids: CASSVYRSGRRDEQYF. CDR3 nucleotides: TGTGCCAGCAGCGTGTATAGGAGCGGGAGGAGGGACGAGCAGTACTTC.

The V and J genes are TRBV6-5 and TRBJ1-2; D call uncertain. This CDR3 has 12 residues. The ends were cut back, 9 bases at V and 1 base at J, with 9 bases in the middle. In germline, CDR1 is MNHEY, CDR2 SVGAGI. CDR3 protein: CASKTNNYGYTF. The CDR3 DNA follows: TGTGCCAGTAAGACTAATAACTATGGCTACACCTTC.

This chain links TRBV5-1 with TRBJ2-7; 7 bases are shared with TRBD2. V lost 2 bases to trimming and J lost 6 bases; unmatched junction nucleotides: 2. CDR3 size: 12 residues. Germline V gene sequence: CDR1 SGHRS, CDR2 YFSETQ. CDR3 DNA: TGCGCCAGCAGCTTCGCGGGAGTCGAGCAGTACTTC. Translation: CASSFAGVEQYF.

This clone has just one count. The rearrangement links TRBV5-1 to TRBJ2-4, with 9 bases aligning to TRBD1. V lost 4 bases, J lost 1 base, and 12 bases stayed unmatched. This CDR3 has 18 amino acids. CDR1 is SGHRS, CDR2 YFSETQ, per germline. CDR3 in amino acids: CASSTDRGIAWAKNIQYF. The CDR3 nucleotides read TGCGCCAGCAGCACCGACAGGGGGATAGCGTGGGCCAAAAACATTCAGTACTTC.

The rearrangement uses TRBV7-2 and TRBJ2-4, with no clear D. The germline V gene encodes CDR1 SGHTA and CDR2 FQGNSA. The CDR3 sequence is 14 residues long. V was shortened by 1 base and J by 8 bases, with 12 bases between the two germline ends. The CDR3 protein is CASSLGSSIYIQYF. The CDR3 region has the DNA TGTGCCAGCAGCTTAGGAAGTAGCATATACATTCAGTACTTC.